This passage covers 28 T cell receptor beta chains from one sample sequenced in a study of PD-1 blockade in classical Hodgkin lymphoma. The time point was: cycle 4 day 1 (C4D1), after 6 weeks of nivolumab. In every patient, relapse followed autologous stem cell transplantation, while exposure to brentuximab vedotin differed. Libraries were prepared by immunoSEQ multiplex PCR; TCRdb keeps only in-frame clonotypes and omits some of them. The sample has approximately 100,000 clones; over 80% are singletons. The sequenced sample was peripheral blood mononuclear cells (PBMCs), obtained before the fourth cycle of nivolumab. The receptors shown here come from a human donor with classical Hodgkin lymphoma.

The rearrangement uses TRBV6-1 and TRBJ2-6, with 9 bases lining up with TRBD1. Germline CDR1 reads MNHNS; CDR2 reads SASEGT. CDR3 length: 15 residues. V lost 6 bases to trimming and J lost 3 bases; unmatched junction nucleotides: 3. The CDR3 loop is CASRQGAGGANVLTF. The CDR3 DNA reads as TGTGCCAGCAGACAGGGGGCCGGTGGGGCCAACGTCCTGACTTTC.

This chain uses TRBV5-1 with TRBJ2-1; 8 bases are a match to TRBD1. Germline assignment: CDR1 SGHRS and CDR2 YFSETQ. This CDR3 has 13 amino acids. V gave up 2 bases and J gave up 6 bases; unmatched junction bases: 1. As DNA, the CDR3 is TGCGCCAGCAGCTTTACAGGGGGCAATGAGCAGTTCTTC. Translated: CASSFTGGNEQFF. The whole variable domain, filled in from reference TRBV5-1 and TRBJ2-1, reads KAGVTQTPRYLIKTRGQQVTLSCSPISGHRSVSWYQQTPGQGLQFLFEYFSETQRNKGNFPGRFSGRQFSNSRSEMNVSTLELGDSALYLCASSFTGGNEQFFGPGTRLTVL.

To note about this clone: This sample includes further DNA sequences coding for the same CDR3. The gene calls are TRBV30 and TRBJ2-7; D may be TRBD1 (6 bases). Germline V lookup: CDR1 GTSNPN, CDR2 SVGIG (reference sequence). Trimming took 0 bases from V and 0 from J, leaving 9 bases between them. The CDR3 spans 14 residues. Here the CDR3 reads CAWSVGGSSYEQYF. DNA for the CDR3: TGTGCCTGGAGTGTTGGGGGCAGCTCCTACGAGCAGTACTTC. The variable domain in full, with the rest retrieved from reference TRBV30 and TRBJ2-7, is SQTIHQWPATLVQPVGSPLSLECTVEGTSNPNLYWYRQAAGRGLQLLFYSVGIGQISSEVPQNLSASRPQDRQFILSSKKLLLSDSGFYLCAWSVGGSSYEQYFGPGTRLTVT.

The chain is built from TRBV2 and TRBJ2-5; 10 bases map to TRBD2. CDR1 and CDR2 (germline): SNHLY, FYNNEI. Trimming cost V 3 bases and J 5 bases; bases outside gene matches: 3. The CDR3 spans 14 residues. The CDR3 loop is CASSDASGSETQYF. The CDR3 DNA reads TGTGCCAGCAGTGACGCTAGCGGGAGTGAGACCCAGTACTTC.

Comments on this clone: This CDR3 is also generated by other DNA sequences in the sample. The CDR3 region has the DNA TGTGCCAGCAGCGTAGTTGGGGGAGGGGATACGCAGTATTTT. Protein sequence: CASSVVGGGDTQYF. The chain links TRBV9 to TRBJ2-3; 7 bases align to TRBD2. The CDR3 loop spans 14 amino acids. With 0 bases clipped from V and 6 bases from J, the junction kept 4 bases outside the gene matches. Germline CDR1 SGDLS, CDR2 YYNGEE.

This sequence joins TRBV30 and TRBJ2-5; tentative D call: TRBD2 (5 bases). CDR1 and CDR2 from the germline V gene are GTSNPN and SVGIG (reference sequence). The CDR3 extends over 14 amino acids. V was clipped by 0 bases and J by 7 bases, with 15 bases between them. The CDR3: CAWSVLGSAGTQYF. DNA for the CDR3: TGTGCCTGGAGTGTATTAGGGTCGGCGGGGACCCAGTACTTC.

The chain uses TRBV2 and TRBJ1-2; possible D gene TRBD1, 5 bases. The CDR3 contains 14 residues. V lost 1 base and J lost 5, with 11 bases in between. Germline CDR1 and CDR2: SNHLY and FYNNEI. CDR3 DNA sequence: TGTGCCAGCAGTGAAGGCAGGGCGGCATATGGCTACACCTTC. It translates to CASSEGRAAYGYTF. The variable domain in full, completed from reference TRBV2 and TRBJ1-2, reads EPEVTQTPSHQVTQMGQEVILRCVPISNHLYFYWYRQILGQKVEFLVSFYNNEISEKSEIFDDQFSVERPDGSNFTLKIRSTKLEDSAMYFCASSEGRAAYGYTFGSGTRLTVV.

This clone was recorded a few times. The chain has TRBV29-1 and TRBJ2-1; either TRBD1 or TRBD2 may fit D (5 bases each). CDR1 is SQVTM and CDR2 is ANQGSEA in the germline V gene. The CDR3 covers 15 residues. V gave up 6 bases and J gave up 4 bases, with 19 bases separating them. The CDR3 DNA follows: TGCAGCGTGGGGGTGACATCGGCGCCATACAATGAGCAGTTCTTC. Translating it yields CSVGVTSAPYNEQFF.

V is TRBV7-2 and J is TRBJ1-1; a weak D match, TRBD1 (5 bases). The CDR3 has 13 amino acids. Trimming took off 3 bases at V and 4 bases at J, with 9 bases between the two ends. CDR1 is SGHTA and CDR2 is FQGNSA in the germline V gene. This CDR3 is CASSFRVGTEAFF. The CDR3, as DNA: TGTGCCAGCAGCTTCAGGGTCGGCACTGAAGCTTTCTTT. The entire variable domain, with the rest obtained from reference TRBV7-2 and TRBJ1-1, is as follows: GAGVSQSPSNKVTEKGKDVELRCDPISGHTALYWYRQSLGQGLEFLIYFQGNSAPDKSGLPSDRFSAERTGGSVSTLTIQRTQQEDSAVYLCASSFRVGTEAFFGQGTRLTVV.

In regard to this clone: In the same sample, other DNA sequences code for this CDR3. The chain has TRBV5-1 and TRBJ2-2; weak D call: TRBD1 (6 bases). The CDR3 has 14 amino acids. Trimming stripped 0 bases from V and 5 bases from J, with 8 bases between. Germline lookup yields CDR1 SGHRS and CDR2 YFSETQ. The CDR3 DNA sequence: TGCGCCAGCAGCTTGGGGCAGGGGACCGGGGAGCTGTTTTTT. Amino acid sequence: CASSLGQGTGELFF.

This clone was found once. The chain recombines TRBV5-4 with TRBJ1-3; D may be TRBD1 (6 bases). The CDR3 has 17 amino acids. V was clipped by 0 bases and J by 4 bases, with 17 bases between them. Per germline, CDR1 SGHNT and CDR2 YYREEE (reference sequence). The CDR3 protein is CASSLGTGQGGGNTIYF. DNA of the CDR3: TGTGCCAGCAGCTTGGGAACGGGACAAGGAGGGGGAAACACCATATATTTT.

The rearrangement links TRBV5-1 to TRBJ2-2; 10 bases match TRBD2. Germline V lookup: CDR1 SGHRS, CDR2 YFSETQ. The V and J ends lost 4 bases and 7 bases, in that order; junction bases with no gene match: 10. The CDR3 is 16 residues long. The DNA of the CDR3 is TGCGCCAGCAGCCCCGGGACTAGCGTCGAGTTCGGGGAGCTGTTTTTT. It yields the protein CASSPGTSVEFGELFF.

Here the CDR3 DNA reads TGCGCCAGCAGCCCTCCGGGAGCAGGGGTGGGCTACGAGCAGTACTTC. Its translation is CASSPPGAGVGYEQYF. The rearrangement links TRBV5-1 to TRBJ2-7; D assignment may be TRBD1 or TRBD2 (6 bases each). This CDR3 is 16 amino acids long. Germline-derived CDR1 and CDR2 are SGHRS and YFSETQ. The V and J ends lost 4 bases and 3 bases respectively, with 20 bases between them.

As for this clone: Other DNA sequences within the sample encode an identical CDR3. The rearrangement uses TRBV18 and TRBJ1-5; D unresolved. This CDR3 has 14 residues. Germline-derived CDR1 and CDR2 are KGHSH and LQKENI. Trimming took 3 bases from V and 3 from J, leaving 9 bases between them. CDR3 DNA: TGTGCCAGCTCACCTTCCGGATCCAATCAGCCCCAGCATTTT. Residues: CASSPSGSNQPQHF. The whole variable domain, remainder taken from reference TRBV18 and TRBJ1-5, is NAGVMQNPRHLVRRRGQEARLRCSPMKGHSHVYWYRQLPEEGLKFMVYLQKENIIDESGMPKERFSAEFPKEGPSILRIQQVVRGDSAAYFCASSPSGSNQPQHFGDGTRLSIL.

This clone has a single count. This chain uses TRBV10-3 with TRBJ2-3; a possible D gene is TRBD2 (6 bases). Germline V gene data show CDR1 as ENHRY and CDR2 as SYGVKD. Deletions cut 4 bases from V and 0 bases from J, with 11 bases between. CDR3 length equals 15 residues. The CDR3 DNA reads TGTGCCATCAGTGGGGGTAGCGGTAGCACAGATACGCAGTATTTT. This sequence encodes CAISGGSGSTDTQYF.

This clone was seen only once. The chain carries TRBV18 and TRBJ2-2; D is unclear. CDR3 size: 14 residues. Germline CDR1 reads KGHSH; CDR2 reads LQKENI. V gave up 3 bases and J gave up 4 bases, with 9 bases separating them. In nucleotides, the CDR3 is TGTGCCAGCTCACCGGCGTGGGCCACCGGGGAGCTGTTTTTT. Amino acids: CASSPAWATGELFF.

The V and J genes are TRBV5-1 and TRBJ2-3; the D gene is possibly TRBD1 (5 bases). CDR1 and CDR2 from the germline V gene are SGHRS and YFSETQ. The germline V and J ends were trimmed by 4 bases and 4 bases, with 19 bases remaining between them. The CDR3 contains 16 residues. The CDR3 region is CASSPVANRSPDTQYF. CDR3 DNA: TGCGCCAGCAGCCCCGTGGCCAACAGGTCCCCAGATACGCAGTATTTT.

CDR3 sequence (DNA): TGTGCCACCAGCAGAGATGGGGATGAGCAGTTCTTC. Its protein product is CATSRDGDEQFF. The chain carries TRBV15 and TRBJ2-1; D remains ambiguous. The CDR3 runs 12 residues. CDR1 and CDR2 (germline): LNHNV, YYDKDF (reference sequence). V gave up 0 bases and J gave up 8 bases, with 5 bases separating them.

The chain is built from TRBV5-1 and TRBJ2-5, with D uncertain. This CDR3 comprises 13 residues. The V end was cut by 2 bases, the J end by 5 bases, with 10 bases between. Germline values: CDR1 SGHRS, CDR2 YFSETQ. Here the CDR3 DNA reads TGCGCCAGCAGCTTTAAGGGTGAGGAGACCCAGTACTTC. It yields the protein CASSFKGEETQYF.

The V call is TRBV5-4, the J call TRBJ1-2; D ambiguous. From germline, CDR1 is SGHNT and CDR2 YYREEE (reference sequence). The CDR3 contains 12 residues. Trimming pared 5 bases from V and 2 bases from J, leaving 7 bases between. CDR3 in DNA: TGTGCCAGCAGTGCCGGGAACTATGGCTACACCTTC. Its translation: CASSAGNYGYTF.

The chain links TRBV7-9 to TRBJ2-3; 10 bases are shared with TRBD1. Germline assignment: CDR1 SEHNR and CDR2 FQNEAQ (reference sequence). The CDR3 length is 16 residues. V dropped 5 bases and J dropped 3; count of bases not matched to a gene: 8. DNA of the CDR3: TGTGCCAGCAGCCCTTTAGACAGGGGGCTGACAGATACGCAGTATTTT. Protein product: CASSPLDRGLTDTQYF. Together with reference TRBV7-9 and TRBJ2-3, the CDR3 gives the full variable domain: DTGVSQNPRHKITKRGQNVTFRCDPISEHNRLYWYRQTLGQGPEFLTYFQNEAQLEKSRLLSDRFSAERPKGSFSTLEIQRTEQGDSAMYLCASSPLDRGLTDTQYFGPGTRLTVL.

The genes are TRBV2 and TRBJ1-5; 7 bases map to TRBD1. The CDR3 has 13 residues. CDR1 is SNHLY and CDR2 is FYNNEI in the germline V gene. Trimming removed 10 bases from V and 3 bases from J; junction bases left unmatched: 6. The CDR3, as DNA: TGTGCCACCGGGACAGATATCAATCAGCCCCAGCATTTT. This sequence encodes CATGTDINQPQHF.

The chain couples TRBV6-6 to TRBJ1-2; unclear D gene. Germline V lookup: CDR1 MNHNY, CDR2 SVGAGI (reference sequence). Trimming removed 6 bases at V and 7 bases at J, with 15 bases between. This CDR3 region has 13 residues. CDR3 DNA: TGTGCCAGCAGCCCCATCCCGCGCCTTGGCTACACCTTC. This translates into CASSPIPRLGYTF.

This chain joins TRBV30 and TRBJ2-3, with 7 nucleotides matching TRBD2. CDR3 size: 14 residues. Germline CDR1 is GTSNPN and CDR2 is SVGIG (reference sequence). V lost 4 bases, J lost 4 bases, and 8 bases stayed unmatched. The DNA of the CDR3 is TGTGCCTGGAACCGGGACTACACGGCAGATACGCAGTATTTT. Protein: CAWNRDYTADTQYF.

This clone came up once. The rearrangement links TRBV10-3 to TRBJ2-7; 7 nucleotides match TRBD2. CDR3 length: 16 residues. Per the germline V gene, CDR1 is ENHRY and CDR2 is SYGVKD. The junction had 15 bases not matched to a gene; V was cut back by 6 bases and J by 4 bases. Here the CDR3 reads CAISPFMGGPSYEQYF. CDR3 DNA sequence: TGTGCCATCAGCCCGTTTATGGGAGGGCCTTCGTACGAGCAGTACTTC.

The V call is TRBV27, the J call TRBJ2-7, with 7 positions matching TRBD1. The CDR3 runs to 15 residues. CDR1 is MNHEY and CDR2 is SMNVEV in the germline V gene (reference sequence). Trimming took 5 bases from V and 0 from J; bases not matched to a gene: 7. The CDR3 region has the DNA TGTGCCAGCAGTCCCCCGGACAGGAGCTCCTACGAGCAGTACTTC. It translates to CASSPPDRSSYEQYF.

The V and J genes are TRBV6-6 and TRBJ2-7, with 7 bases matching TRBD1. Trimming at V came to 1 base and at J to 4 bases, leaving 10 bases not matched to a gene. CDR1 is MNHNY and CDR2 is SVGAGI in the germline V gene (reference sequence). The CDR3 has 16 amino acids. This chain's CDR3 is CASSYFYRDSAYEQYF. The CDR3 coding sequence is TGTGCCAGCAGTTACTTTTACCGGGACAGCGCTTACGAGCAGTACTTC.

This chain uses TRBV5-1 with TRBJ1-1, with 8 bases matching TRBD1. Germline V gene lookup returns CDR1 SGHRS and CDR2 YFSETQ. V was clipped by 5 bases and J by 3 bases; unmatched bases: 12. The CDR3 covers 16 residues. As DNA, the CDR3 is TGCGCCAGCAGTCTTGCTCCGGGACAGGAGTACACTGAAGCTTTCTTT. It translates to CASSLAPGQEYTEAFF.